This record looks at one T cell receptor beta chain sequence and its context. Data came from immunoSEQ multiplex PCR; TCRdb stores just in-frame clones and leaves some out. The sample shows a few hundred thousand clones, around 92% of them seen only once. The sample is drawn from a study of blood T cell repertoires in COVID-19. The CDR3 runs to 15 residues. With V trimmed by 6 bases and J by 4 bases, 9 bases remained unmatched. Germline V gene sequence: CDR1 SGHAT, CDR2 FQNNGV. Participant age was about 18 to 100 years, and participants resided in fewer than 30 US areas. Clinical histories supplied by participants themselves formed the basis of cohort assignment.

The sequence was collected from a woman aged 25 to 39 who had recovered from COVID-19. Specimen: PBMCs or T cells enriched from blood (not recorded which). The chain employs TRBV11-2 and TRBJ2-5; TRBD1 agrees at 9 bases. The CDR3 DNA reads TGTGCCAGCAGATCCGGGACAGGGCGGTTAGAGACCCAGTACTTC. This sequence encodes CASRSGTGRLETQYF.